The text below deals with one T cell receptor beta chain. Antigen unknown. This sample includes further DNA sequences coding for the same CDR3. Trimming cost V 2 bases and J 7 bases; bases outside gene matches: 5. From germline, CDR1 is GTSNPN and CDR2 SVGIG (reference sequence). The CDR3 sequence is 13 residues long. These data originate in a study of beta chain features in type 1 diabetes. About the research overall: Patients shared similar age, gender and cell yields with healthy donors. Cells sorted and examined across all samples totaled 85 million to 110 million.

Whole-study results and caveats: Cells with high TCR expression could be over-represented when cDNA is sequenced. All four CD4+ subsets from Type 1 diabetes patients carried moderately but significantly shorter TCRB CDR3s.

As every portion of the isolated RNA was reverse transcribed, the sequencing read expressed TCRB transcripts. Repertoires were generated with immunoSEQ multiplex PCR, while TCRdb's copy carries only in-frame clones and drops some. The data hold approximately 250,000 clones, with 16% observed a single time. The chain uses TRBV30 and TRBJ1-5, with 7 bases matching TRBD1. This clonotype was sampled from a man under 40 with type 1 diabetes. Sample: naive CD4+ T cells from blood. The CDR3 DNA reads as TGTGCCTGGAGTTCCAGGGGGGCGCAGCCCCAGCATTTT. Amino acid sequence: CAWSSRGAQPQHF.